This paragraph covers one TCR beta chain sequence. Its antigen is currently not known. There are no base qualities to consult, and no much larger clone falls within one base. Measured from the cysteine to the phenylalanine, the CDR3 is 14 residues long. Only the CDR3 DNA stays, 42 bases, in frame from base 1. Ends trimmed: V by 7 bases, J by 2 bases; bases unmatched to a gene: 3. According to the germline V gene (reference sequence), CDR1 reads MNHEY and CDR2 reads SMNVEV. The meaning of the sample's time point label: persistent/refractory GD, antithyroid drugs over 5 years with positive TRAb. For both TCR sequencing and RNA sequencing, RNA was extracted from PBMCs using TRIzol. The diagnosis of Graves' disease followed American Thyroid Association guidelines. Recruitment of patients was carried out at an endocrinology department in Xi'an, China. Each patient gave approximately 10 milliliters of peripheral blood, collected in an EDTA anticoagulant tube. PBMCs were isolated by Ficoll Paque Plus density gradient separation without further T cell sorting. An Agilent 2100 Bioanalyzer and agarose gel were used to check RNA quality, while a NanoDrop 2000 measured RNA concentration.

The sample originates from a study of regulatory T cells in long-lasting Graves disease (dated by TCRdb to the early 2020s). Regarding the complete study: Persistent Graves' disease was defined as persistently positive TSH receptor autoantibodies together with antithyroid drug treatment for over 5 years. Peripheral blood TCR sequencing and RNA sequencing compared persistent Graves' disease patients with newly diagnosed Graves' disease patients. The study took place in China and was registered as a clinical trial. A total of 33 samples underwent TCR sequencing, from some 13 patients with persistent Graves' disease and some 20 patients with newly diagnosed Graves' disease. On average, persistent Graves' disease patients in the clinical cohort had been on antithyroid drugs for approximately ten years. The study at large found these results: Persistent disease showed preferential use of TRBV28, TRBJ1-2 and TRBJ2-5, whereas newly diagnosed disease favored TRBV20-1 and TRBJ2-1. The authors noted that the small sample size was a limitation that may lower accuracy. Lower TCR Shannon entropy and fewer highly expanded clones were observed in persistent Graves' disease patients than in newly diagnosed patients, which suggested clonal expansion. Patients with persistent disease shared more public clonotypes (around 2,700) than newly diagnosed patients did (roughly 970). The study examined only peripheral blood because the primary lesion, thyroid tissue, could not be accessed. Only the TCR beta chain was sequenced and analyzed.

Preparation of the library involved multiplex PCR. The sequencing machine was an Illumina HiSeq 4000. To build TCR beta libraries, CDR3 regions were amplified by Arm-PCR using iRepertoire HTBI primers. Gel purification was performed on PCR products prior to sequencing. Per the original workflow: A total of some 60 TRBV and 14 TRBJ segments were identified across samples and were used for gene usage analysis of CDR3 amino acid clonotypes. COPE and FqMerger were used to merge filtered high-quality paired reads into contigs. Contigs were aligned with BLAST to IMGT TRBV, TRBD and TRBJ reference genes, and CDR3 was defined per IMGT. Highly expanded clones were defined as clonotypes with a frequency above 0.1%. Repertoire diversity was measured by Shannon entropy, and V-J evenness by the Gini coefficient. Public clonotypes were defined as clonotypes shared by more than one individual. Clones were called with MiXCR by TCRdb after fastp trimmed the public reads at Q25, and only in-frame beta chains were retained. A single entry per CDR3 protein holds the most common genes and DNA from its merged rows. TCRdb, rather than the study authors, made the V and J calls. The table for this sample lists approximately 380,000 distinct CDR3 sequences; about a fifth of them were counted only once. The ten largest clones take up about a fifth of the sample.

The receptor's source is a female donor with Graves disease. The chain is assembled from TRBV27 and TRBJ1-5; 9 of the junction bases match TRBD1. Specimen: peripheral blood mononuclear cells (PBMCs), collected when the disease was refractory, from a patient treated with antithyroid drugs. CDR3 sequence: CASMDRGGNQPQHF. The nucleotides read TGTGCCAGCATGGACAGGGGTGGCAATCAGCCCCAGCATTTT.